This T cell receptor (beta chain) was observed in a study of cytomegalovirus exposure and HLA in healthy donors. Points from the study as a whole: TCR beta V- and J-gene trimming, according to a later analysis, was linked to a missense DCLRE1C variant. Later, an analysis found that common viral pathogens appeared to be linked with several of the most significant clusters.

As for this clone: Antigen unknown.

Donors counted as nominally healthy when sampled, yet unrecorded immune exposures were likely. PCR primers comprised 60 Vbeta and 13 Jbeta primers. Measured with immunoSEQ multiplex PCR; TCRdb has only the in-frame clones, and not every one. The sample includes roughly 68,000 clones, 66% seen only once; the top ten take 20% to 25%. Sequencing was performed on PBMCs. This TCR came from a man between 35 and 55 years old in good health and CMV-seropositive.

Here the CDR3 DNA reads TGTGCCAGCCATACAGAGGGCATGAACACTGAAGCTTTCTTT. It translates to CASHTEGMNTEAFF. The gene calls are TRBV28 and TRBJ1-1; no reliable D call. The CDR3 totals 14 residues. Germline CDR1 is MDHEN and CDR2 is SYDVKM. Trimming cost V 8 bases and J 0 bases, with 13 bases left between them.